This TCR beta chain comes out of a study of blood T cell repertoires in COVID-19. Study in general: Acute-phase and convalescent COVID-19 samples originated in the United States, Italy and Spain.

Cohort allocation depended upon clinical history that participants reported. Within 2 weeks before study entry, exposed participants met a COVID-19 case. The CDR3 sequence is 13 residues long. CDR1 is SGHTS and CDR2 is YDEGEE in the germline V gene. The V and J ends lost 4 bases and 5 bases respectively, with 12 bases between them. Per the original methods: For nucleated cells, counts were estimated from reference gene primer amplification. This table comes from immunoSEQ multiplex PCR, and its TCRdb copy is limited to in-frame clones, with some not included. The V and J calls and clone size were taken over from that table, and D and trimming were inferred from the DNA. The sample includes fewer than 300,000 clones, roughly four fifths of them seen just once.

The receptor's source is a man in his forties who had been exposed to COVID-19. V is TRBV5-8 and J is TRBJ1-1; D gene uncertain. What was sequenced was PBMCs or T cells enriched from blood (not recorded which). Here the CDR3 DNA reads TGTGCCAGCAGCAGGGTCCCGGGGACTGAAGCTTTCTTT. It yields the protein CASSRVPGTEAFF.